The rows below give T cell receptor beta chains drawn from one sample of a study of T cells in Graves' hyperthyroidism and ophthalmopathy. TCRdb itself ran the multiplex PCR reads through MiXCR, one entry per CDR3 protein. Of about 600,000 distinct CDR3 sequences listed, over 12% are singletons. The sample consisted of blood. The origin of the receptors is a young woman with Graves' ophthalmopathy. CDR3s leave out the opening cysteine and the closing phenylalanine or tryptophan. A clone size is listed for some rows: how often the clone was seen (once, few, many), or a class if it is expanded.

SFVSGQTYEQY	TRBV29-1	many
ASSYSIGGNSPLH	TRBV6-2/TRBV6-3	-
ASSQAGSGNTGELF	TRBV4-1	few
SSWGGDGNTEAF	TRBV29-1	few
ASSPGEGLLY	TRBV7-3	many
ASSLVRLAAVYEQY	TRBV28	many
SARGLAGGPRETQY	TRBV20-1	many
ASSDGADTDTQY	TRBV6-1	many
ATSRDPGAQTQY	TRBV15	many
ASSREENIQY	TRBV18	many
ASGRSGTGRGYT	TRBV28	many
ARWRTGTDEQY	TRBV2	many
ASGGYRGYEQY	TRBV7-6	many
ASSGTGKSSYEQY	TRBV6-2/TRBV6-3	many
ASSQARGPTDTQY	TRBV14	many
ASSPLRNQPQH	TRBV6-2/TRBV6-3	many
ASSPHGGPKPYEQY	TRBV12-3/TRBV12-4	-
ASSYQGARAF	TRBV6-1	many
ASGLWGAEAF	TRBV7-9	few
SVDLGRAPGELF	TRBV29-1	-
ASSIDPPVGVGRNEQF	TRBV19	-
ASSPGGQGDETQY	TRBV11-3	many
ASSGLAGRGNTGELF	TRBV2	-
ASTLRAAGGEQF	TRBV7-9	few
ASSQEGSGAYNEQF	TRBV3-1	many
ASRSGIQF	TRBV5-1	-
ASSLVGALEQY	TRBV7-2	once
ASRDRLSGNSPLH	TRBV12-3/TRBV12-4	many
SPGKDSYEQY	TRBV20-1	-
ASSQSGGQETQY	TRBV7-3	many
SALGQGAPGYT	TRBV29-1	few
ASVSGTSPHNEQF	TRBV27	few
ASSQVKLVNIQY	TRBV4-1	few
ASSYYRGGEPNQPQH	TRBV6-2/TRBV6-3	-
ASSQDEEIYNSPLH	TRBV7-2	-
ASSVARGRATEAF	TRBV9	few